This T cell receptor beta chain was sequenced for a study of CD8 T cells in Susac syndrome. CDR3 length equals 17 residues. The germline V gene has CDR1 SGHAT and CDR2 FQNNGV. V was pared by 5 bases and J by 4 bases, with 22 bases between. The authors negatively isolated CD8+ and CD4+ T cells and FACS-enriched TEMRA cells. Random hexamers primed reverse transcription of about 0.5 to 1 ug RNA. TCRdb recomputed calls from the immunoSEQ multiplex PCR reads with MiXCR, one row per CDR3 protein. This table holds 95,000 to 150,000 distinct CDR3 sequences, about 95% found once. This TCR came from a human donor in good health. The rearrangement uses TRBV11-2 and TRBJ2-3; D remains unclear. Sequenced material: CD4+ T cells from PBMCs. The CDR3 nucleotides read TGTGCCAGCAGCGCCGCGGTCCATGGGCGCAGCGCAGATACGCAGTATTTT. It codes for CASSAAVHGRSADTQYF.